These T cell receptor beta chains were read from a single sample in a study of T-cell memory formation after mild COVID-19. TCRdb used MiXCR to reprocess the 5' RACE reads, holding one entry per CDR3 protein. The sample has over 150,000 distinct CDR3 sequences, roughly 13% seen once. The sequencing input was PBMCs or a T cell subset sorted from them (not recorded which). The source is a man aged 18 to 29 who had mild COVID-19 (a few samples of this study predate the infection). Cell type and time point are not known. The conserved cysteine and the conserved F or W are not part of the CDR3 here. Size tells how often a clone was seen (once, few, many) or the class of an expanded clone, and some rows leave it out.

TRBJ2-1 | few | TRBV9 | ASSVATLAGGPHEQF
TRBJ2-5 | many | TRBV20-1 | SASGNTQETQY
TRBJ2-2 | few | TRBV12-3/TRBV12-4 | ASSLVGGPNTGELF
TRBJ2-7 | few | TRBV20-1 | SARGKPGQVDEQY
TRBJ2-3 | many | TRBV7-9 | ASSPRTADTQY
TRBJ1-2 | many | TRBV7-2 | ASSPGQLHGYT
TRBJ2-3 | few | TRBV7-2 | ASSSRGFTDTQY
TRBJ1-1 | few | TRBV4-3 | ASRRDPGTDEAF
TRBJ1-1 | NA | TRBV11-3 | ASSQQENTEAF
TRBJ2-1 | few | TRBV10-3 | ATFREGSYNEQF
TRBJ1-1 | few | TRBV11-2 | ASSDLAGRRNTEAF
TRBJ2-3 | many | TRBV7-6 | ASSLGGASTDTQY
TRBJ2-2 | NA | TRBV2 | ASKWDGNTGELF
TRBJ1-1 | NA | TRBV28 | ASSRQGTEAF
TRBJ1-6 | few | TRBV28 | ASRGRGFSYNSPLH
TRBJ1-2 | few | TRBV28 | ASSSPGRNGYT
TRBJ2-7 | few | TRBV5-1 | ASRSGLSYEQY
TRBJ1-5 | few | TRBV5-1 | ASSLGPGDGQPQH
TRBJ2-6 | few | TRBV5-1 | ASSRSRTNSGANVLT
TRBJ1-6 | NA | TRBV6-5 | ASSFLNSPLH